In its sample, the clone carrying this T cell receptor (beta chain) was seen a few times. The CDR3 is made up of 15 amino acids. Per the germline V gene, CDR1 is SGHTS and CDR2 is YDEGEE. V was pared by 1 base and J by 4 bases, with 15 bases between. The study excluded patients with uncontrolled infection, other autoimmune disease, pregnancy or lactation. The data derive from a study of T cells in Graves' hyperthyroidism and ophthalmopathy. The CDR3 regions of TCR beta were amplified from RNA transcripts. First-round RT-PCR targeting the TCR CDR3 was performed with the HTBI primer set. TCRdb reprocessed the multiplex PCR reads via MiXCR and lists one record per CDR3 protein. The table records about 200,000 distinct CDR3 sequences, around 18% of them present only once.

The origin of this receptor is a man in his forties with Graves' hyperthyroidism. The rearrangement links TRBV5-8 to TRBJ2-7; the D gene could be TRBD1 or TRBD2 (5 bases each). Input material: blood. For the CDR3, the DNA is TGTGCCAGCAGCTTGTTCGGGACCCTGCGTTACGAGCAGTACTTC. It translates to CASSLFGTLRYEQYF.